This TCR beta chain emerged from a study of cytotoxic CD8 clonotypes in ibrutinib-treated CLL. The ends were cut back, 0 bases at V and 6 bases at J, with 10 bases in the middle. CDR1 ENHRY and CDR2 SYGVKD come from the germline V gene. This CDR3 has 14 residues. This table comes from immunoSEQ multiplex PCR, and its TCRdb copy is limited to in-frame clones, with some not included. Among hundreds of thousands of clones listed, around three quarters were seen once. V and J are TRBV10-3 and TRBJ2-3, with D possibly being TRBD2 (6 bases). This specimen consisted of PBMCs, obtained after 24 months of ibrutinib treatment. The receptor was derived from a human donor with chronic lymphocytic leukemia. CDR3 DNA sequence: TGTGCCATCAGTGAGTCCGGGAGTCTGGATACGCAGTATTTT. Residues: CAISESGSLDTQYF.